This passage covers 11 T cell receptor beta chains from one sample sequenced in a study of T cell repertoires in cytomegalovirus infection. MiXCR, run by TCRdb on the reads, gives a single entry per CDR3 protein. The sample contains more than 400,000 distinct CDR3 sequences, around 27% of which appear only once. The sample comprised PBMCs. These TCRs come from a human donor in good health (CMV status not recorded). Some clones in this sample may be carry-over from other donors' samples.

This rearrangement joins TRBV9 to TRBJ2-7; D call uncertain. Deletions cut 3 bases from V and 6 bases from J, with 10 bases between. The CDR3 totals 12 residues. Germline V CDR1 and CDR2: SGDLS, YYNGEE. The CDR3 sequence is CASSADIGEQYV. In nucleotides, the CDR3 is TGTGCCAGCAGCGCTGACATTGGCGAGCAGTACGTC.

This clonotype was recorded a few times. This chain links TRBV4-3 with TRBJ2-7; D call uncertain. The length of the CDR3 is 15 residues. CDR1 LGHNA and CDR2 YSLEER come from the germline V gene. V lost 0 bases and J lost 7, with 16 bases in between. CDR3 DNA: TGCGCCAGCAGCCAAGATGAGTGGACCGCTCGGGAGCAGTACTTC. As protein: CASSQDEWTAREQYF.

This chain links TRBV6-6 with TRBJ2-1; D may correspond to TRBD1 or TRBD2 (5 bases each). Deletions cut 1 base from V and 3 bases from J, with 16 bases between. Per the germline V gene, CDR1 is MNHNY and CDR2 is SVGAGI (reference sequence). The CDR3 totals 17 residues. DNA of the CDR3: TGTGCCAGCAGTTACTATCGGGGCCCCCTCCGCTACAATGAGCAGTTCTTC. It is translated as CASSYYRGPLRYNEQFF.

This clonotype was seen repeatedly, ten times or more. The chain is built from TRBV7-8 and TRBJ2-5, with 9 bases that match TRBD2. CDR1 is SGHVS, CDR2 FQNEAQ, per germline. This CDR3 comprises 15 residues. The trim removed 4 bases at V and 9 bases at J, leaving 12 bases unmatched. The CDR3 here is CASSSVSSGVWAQYF. In nucleotides, the CDR3 is TGTGCCAGCAGCTCCGTATCTAGCGGGGTCTGGGCCCAGTACTTC.

This clonotype was picked up many times. The CDR3 protein is CASSTWSFKAGETQYF. For the CDR3, the DNA is TGTGCCAGCAGCACTTGGTCCTTTAAGGCAGGGGAGACCCAGTACTTC. This chain joins TRBV7-2 and TRBJ2-5; possibly TRBD1 for D (5 bases). Trimming took 5 bases from V and 5 from J, leaving 21 bases between them. The CDR3 is 16 residues long. CDR1 is SGHTA and CDR2 is FQGNSA in the germline V gene.

This clonotype came up a few times. This chain joins TRBV7-8 and TRBJ2-5; maybe TRBD2 (6 bases). Trimming stripped 1 base from V and 2 bases from J, with 14 bases between. The CDR3 covers 16 residues. Looked up from germline, CDR1 is SGHVS and CDR2 is FQNEAQ. The chain's CDR3 is CASSLGTFGLQETQYF. The CDR3 DNA follows: TGTGCCAGCAGCTTAGGGACATTTGGACTACAAGAGACCCAGTACTTC. Complete variable domain (other parts from reference TRBV7-8 and TRBJ2-5): GAGVSQSPRYKVAKRGQDVALRCDPISGHVSLFWYQQALGQGPEFLTYFQNEAQLDKSGLPSDRFFAERPEGSVSTLKIQRTQQEDSAVYLCASSLGTFGLQETQYFGPGTRLLVL.

J is TRBJ1-6 and V is TRBV15; D is unclear. The CDR3 has 15 residues. Germline CDR1 LNHNV, CDR2 YYDKDF (reference sequence). Trimming pared 0 bases from V and 14 bases from J, leaving 17 bases between. The CDR3 region is CATSREANSRPSLHF. The CDR3 region has the DNA TGTGCCACCAGCAGAGAGGCGAATTCACGCCCATCCCTCCACTTT.

This clonotype was counted once. The rearrangement uses TRBV28 and TRBJ1-5; a weak D match, TRBD1 (5 bases). This CDR3 contains 15 residues. V was shortened by 6 bases and J by 1 base, with 13 bases between the two germline ends. Looked up from germline, CDR1 is MDHEN and CDR2 is SYDVKM. The CDR3 spells CASSNRITSNQPQHF. The CDR3 coding sequence is TGTGCCAGCAGCAACAGGATAACGAGCAATCAGCCCCAGCATTTT.

The V and J genes are TRBV7-6 and TRBJ2-1; no firm D call. This CDR3 spans 12 amino acids. V lost 7 bases, J lost 7 bases, and 11 bases lay in between. Germline lookup yields CDR1 SGHVS and CDR2 FNYEAQ. CDR3 loop: CASTPGPNEQFF. CDR3 in DNA: TGTGCCAGCACCCCCGGGCCGAATGAGCAGTTCTTC.

This rearrangement joins TRBV11-3 to TRBJ2-3; the D call may be TRBD1 or TRBD2 (5 bases each). Trimming left V 4 bases short and J 13 bases short, with 18 bases between. The germline gives CDR1 SGHNT, CDR2 YENEEA. This CDR3 comprises 13 residues. CDR3 in DNA: TGTGCCAGCAGCTCCTCCGGGACCGCACGGGAGTATTTT. This encodes CASSSSGTAREYF.

This clonotype was recorded a few times. This chain joins TRBV18 and TRBJ1-2; tentatively, D is TRBD1 (5 bases). Per germline, CDR1 KGHSH and CDR2 LQKENI. V lost 0 bases and J lost 4, with 9 bases in between. CDR3 size: 14 residues. The CDR3 sequence: CASSPPGTIYGYTF. In DNA, the CDR3 is TGTGCCAGCTCACCACCCGGGACCATCTATGGCTACACCTTC.